Here is one T cell receptor (beta chain) with its context. Its antigen is undetermined. This specimen belongs to a study of cytomegalovirus exposure and HLA in healthy donors. Study outcomes and limitations: TRBV6-2, TRBV6-3 and other indistinguishable V segments were excluded. Analyzed later, association rates of TCRs varied across HLA loci, with DRB1 most and HLA-C fewest. Reports state that TCR beta sequences accurately predicted most subjects' HLA-A and HLA-B alleles.

The PCR made use of 60 Vbeta and 13 Jbeta primers. Produced via immunoSEQ multiplex PCR; TCRdb's table is partial and in-frame only. The sample has roughly 120,000 clones; over 75% are singletons. Germline V gives CDR1 ENHRY, CDR2 SYGVKD. V was clipped by 8 bases and J by 4 bases, with 12 bases between them. The CDR3 has 13 residues. The receptor was isolated from a man younger than 35 in good health and CMV-seropositive. Sequencing was done on a sample of PBMCs. The chain combines TRBV10-3 with TRBJ1-5; maybe TRBD1 (5 bases). CDR3 sequence: CAISGTGNQPQHF. The CDR3 nucleotides are TGTGCCATCTCCGGGACTGGGAATCAGCCCCAGCATTTT.